This TCR beta chain is drawn from a study of cytomegalovirus exposure and HLA in healthy donors. CDR3 length: 17 amino acids. Germline lookup yields CDR1 WNHNN and CDR2 SYGVQD (reference sequence). J lost 2 bases, V lost 2 bases, and 7 bases had no gene match. Study-wide results and limits: Reportedly, HLA-A and HLA-B alleles of most subjects were accurately predicted from TCR beta. In the analysis, some V segments, TRBV6-2 and TRBV6-3 included, were excluded as indistinguishable. Analysis performed later showed TCR beta chains linked to HLA being more clonally expanded than equally common others.

Note on this clone: Its antigen is still unknown.

Both 60 Vbeta primers and 13 Jbeta primers went into the PCR. TCRdb's copy holds only in-frame clones and misses some; the assay was immunoSEQ multiplex PCR. The repertoire includes fewer than 200,000 clones, roughly 83% of them detected once, and roughly 1% sits in the top ten. What was sequenced was PBMCs. The receptor was isolated from a man aged 30 to 45 in good health and CMV-seronegative. The gene calls are TRBV10-1 and TRBJ2-3; 10 bases fit TRBD2. The CDR3 loop reads CASSELAGVTVTDTQYF. The DNA for the CDR3 is TGCGCCAGCAGTGAGCTAGCGGGAGTGACAGTCACAGATACGCAGTATTTT.